The T cell receptor beta chain described here comes from a study of blood T cell repertoires in COVID-19. Overall study context: The samples span acute and convalescent COVID-19 from the United States, Italy and Spain.

This CDR3 spans 19 amino acids. Trimming stripped 0 bases from V and 8 bases from J, with 24 bases between. CDR1 is SGDLS, CDR2 YYNGEE, per germline. Authors' data handling: From reference gene primer amplification, estimates of nucleated cell counts were derived. This table comes from immunoSEQ multiplex PCR, and its TCRdb copy is limited to in-frame clones, with some not included. The V and J calls and clone size were taken over from that table, and D and trimming were inferred from the DNA. The repertoire holds 200,000 to 250,000 clones, 70% to 90% seen once, with over 4.5% in the top ten. The specimen was peripheral blood. The gene calls are TRBV9 and TRBJ1-6; weak D call: TRBD1 (5 bases). This TCR came from a man older than 75 with acute or convalescent COVID-19. The CDR3 protein is CASSVEGLLGGEVDSPLHF. In DNA, the CDR3 is TGTGCCAGCAGCGTAGAAGGTTTGTTAGGAGGGGAGGTCGATTCACCCCTCCACTTT.